A selection of T cell receptor beta chains follows, all from one sample in a study of blood T cell repertoires in COVID-19. Using immunoSEQ multiplex PCR, the repertoire was profiled, and TCRdb retains in-frame clones only, with some absent. The sample shows about 150,000 clones, approximately 73% of them seen only once. Sequencing was performed on peripheral blood. These receptor sequences come from a man in his sixties with acute or convalescent COVID-19. The CDR3 runs from the conserved cysteine through the conserved F or W. The D gene is left open where the match is weak. Clone size, where shown, is once, few, many, or a class for clones that have expanded.

>TRBJ2-3|TRBV9|NA|NA
TGTGCCAGCAGCCTTAGCGGCGCCCAATGGGATACGCAGTATTTT
CASSLSGAQWDTQYF
>TRBJ2-3|TRBV6-5|NA|NA
TGTGCCAGCAGTCCCCGGCAGGGGCCAGATACGCAGTATTTT
CASSPRQGPDTQYF
>TRBJ1-2|TRBV18|NA|NA
TGTGCCAGCTCACCTCAGGAGCAGGGTGATGGCTACACCTTC
CASSPQEQGDGYTF
>TRBJ1-3|TRBV30|NA|NA
TGTGCCTGGAGGAGCTCTGGAAACACCATATATTTT
CAWRSSGNTIYF
>TRBJ2-1|TRBV4-1|NA|TRBD2
TGCGCCAGCAGCCATATTATGACGACTAGCGTGGGTAATGAGCAGTTCTTC
CASSHIMTTSVGNEQFF
>TRBJ1-5|TRBV15|NA|TRBD1
TGTGCCACCACCCACAGACGGACAGGGGGAAGTCAGCCCCAGCATTTT
CATTHRRTGGSQPQHF
>TRBJ2-6|TRBV21-1|NA|NA
TGTGCCAGCAGCCTCCAGGGGGCTGGGGCCAACGTCCTGACTTTC
CASSLQGAGANVLTF
>TRBJ2-5|TRBV18|few|NA
TGTGCCAGCTCACCAGCAGCGGAAGAGACCCAGTACTTC
CASSPAAEETQYF
>TRBJ2-3|TRBV19|once|NA
TGTGCCAGTAGTATCAGGGATAATACGCAGTATTTT
CASSIRDNTQYF
>TRBJ2-1|TRBV18|few|NA
TGTGCCAGCTCACCGCCTACTCCCTCCTACAATGAGCAGTTCTTC
CASSPPTPSYNEQFF
>TRBJ1-1|TRBV6-1|NA|TRBD1
TGTGCCAGCAGTGAACTTCCAGGGGGTAAAACTGAAGCTTTCTTT
CASSELPGGKTEAFF
>TRBJ2-7|TRBV30|NA|TRBD2
TGTGCCTGGAGAACTAGCGGGAGGGGCTACGAGCAGTACTTC
CAWRTSGRGYEQYF
>TRBJ2-1|TRBV27|NA|TRBD2
TGTGCCAGCAGTGCTAGCGGGGCCTACAATGAGCAGTTCTTC
CASSASGAYNEQFF
>TRBJ2-6|TRBV6-1|NA|NA
TGTGCCAGCAGTGACTGGTCTGCAGGGTACTTCTCTGGGGCCAACGTCCTGACTTTC
CASSDWSAGYFSGANVLTF
>TRBJ1-4|TRBV5-5|NA|NA
TGTGCCAGCAGCTTGGACCAGGGTCGAGAAAAACTGTTTTTT
CASSLDQGREKLFF
>TRBJ1-1|TRBV6-5|NA|NA
TGTGCCAGCACTTCTCCAGGATCGAACACTGAAGCTTTCTTT
CASTSPGSNTEAFF
>TRBJ2-7|TRBV19|NA|TRBD1
TGTGCCAGTAGTATCCCAGGGGGCGGCGGATACGAGCAGTACTTC
CASSIPGGGGYEQYF
>TRBJ2-7|TRBV4-2|NA|NA
TGTGCCAGCAGCCAAGATGGCGGGACCTACGAGCAGTACTTC
CASSQDGGTYEQYF
>TRBJ1-4|TRBV19|NA|NA
TGTGCCAGTAGTATAAGGACCGGAGGATATGAAAAACTGTTTTTT
CASSIRTGGYEKLFF
>TRBJ2-1|TRBV6-5|NA|TRBD2
TGTGCCAGCAGTCCCCGCGGGGGTGTGGTAGATGAGCAGTTCTTC
CASSPRGGVVDEQFF
>TRBJ1-1|TRBV6-5|NA|TRBD1
TGTGCCAGCAGATGGGACAGGGCGGACACTGAAGCTTTCTTT
CASRWDRADTEAFF
>TRBJ2-3|TRBV28|NA|TRBD2
TGTGCCAGCAGTCCCCGACTAGCGGGATTCTCCGATACGCAGTATTTT
CASSPRLAGFSDTQYF
>TRBJ1-4|TRBV5-1|NA|NA
TGCGCCAGCAGCCTGACGGGAGGGGATGAAAAACTGTTTTTT
CASSLTGGDEKLFF
>TRBJ2-2|TRBV7-9|few|NA
TGTGCCTCCGGTTTGACCGGGGAGCTGTTTTTT
CASGLTGELFF
>TRBJ2-7|TRBV28|NA|NA
TGTGCCAGCAGTTTACCAGGGGTCTACGAGCAGTACTTC
CASSLPGVYEQYF
>TRBJ2-1|TRBV21-1|NA|NA
TGTGCCAGCAGCAACCCGGGACAAGGAATGGAGCAGTTCTTC
CASSNPGQGMEQFF
>TRBJ2-5|TRBV2|NA|TRBD2
TGTGCCAGCAGACGGACTAGTTTGAACCAAGAGACCCAGTACTTC
CASRRTSLNQETQYF
>TRBJ1-2|TRBV27|NA|NA
TGTGCCAGCAGTTTGGAGGGAGTAGGTTGGTCCGGCTACACCTTC
CASSLEGVGWSGYTF
>TRBJ1-6|TRBV2|NA|NA
TGTGCCAGCAGTGACGCCCTAACGGGTTCACCCCTCCACTTT
CASSDALTGSPLHF
>TRBJ2-2|TRBV27|NA|NA
TGTGCCAGCAGTTTAAACAGGGTGAAAACCGGGGAGCTGTTTTTT
CASSLNRVKTGELFF
>TRBJ2-6|TRBV30|NA|NA
TGTGCCTGGCTCCCCCTTGGCGGCAGCTCTGGGGCCAACGTCCTGACTTTC
CAWLPLGGSSGANVLTF
>TRBJ1-2|TRBV6-1|few|NA
TGTGCCAGCAGTGAAATTGACCGGGGGGGCAGCTACACCTTC
CASSEIDRGGSYTF
>TRBJ2-7|TRBV11-1|few|NA
TGTGCCAGCAGCTCTTGGGGGACTCCCATCCAGGAGCAGTACTTC
CASSSWGTPIQEQYF
>TRBJ2-3|TRBV7-9|NA|TRBD2
TGTGCCAGCAGCAAAGGGACTAGCAGCACAGATACGCAGTATTTT
CASSKGTSSTDTQYF
>TRBJ2-7|TRBV27|NA|NA
TGTGCCAGCAGTCATAAGACAGGCCGGGAGCAGTACTTC
CASSHKTGREQYF
>TRBJ2-4|TRBV19|NA|TRBD1
TGTGCCAGTAGTATAAGTCCCGGGACAGAGGCCCTAGCCAAAAACATTCAGTACTTC
CASSISPGTEALAKNIQYF
>TRBJ2-7|TRBV27|many|NA
TGTGCCAGCAGTGTTCAATCGACCGGGACTGAGCAGTACTTC
CASSVQSTGTEQYF
>TRBJ2-7|TRBV5-1|NA|NA
TGCGCCAGCAGCTTGCTTTTGGCAGCGGACTCCTACGAGCAGTACTTC
CASSLLLAADSYEQYF
>TRBJ2-1|TRBV12-5|NA|NA
TGTGCTAGTGGCGGAGTAAATGAGCAGTTCTTC
CASGGVNEQFF
>TRBJ2-3|TRBV12-3/TRBV12-4|NA|TRBD2
TGTGCCAGCAGTTTCCTACTAGCGGGAGGGCGACATTTT
CASSFLLAGGRHF
>TRBJ2-3|TRBV5-1|NA|NA
TGCGCCAGCAGCTTGTATCCCTCCGGTAGCACAGATACGCAGTATTTT
CASSLYPSGSTDTQYF
>TRBJ2-1|TRBV5-4|once|TRBD1
TGTGGAACAAATCGAGGGGGCCAAAACTACAATGAGCAGTTCTTC
CGTNRGGQNYNEQFF
>TRBJ2-7|TRBV4-1|NA|TRBD1
TGCGCCAGCAGCCAAGTACAGGGGGATCTGGACGAGCAGTACTTC
CASSQVQGDLDEQYF
>TRBJ2-2|TRBV7-6|NA|NA
TGTGCCAGCAGCTTAAGGAGTGCCGCGAACACCGGGGAGCTGTTTTTT
CASSLRSAANTGELFF
>TRBJ2-1|TRBV19|few|NA
TGTGCCAGTAGTATTCTACAGGGCGATGAGCAGTTCTTC
CASSILQGDEQFF
>TRBJ2-1|TRBV11-2|NA|NA
TGTGCCAGCAGCTTCGGGACTGGGGGCAATGAGCAGTTCTTC
CASSFGTGGNEQFF
>TRBJ2-3|TRBV29-1|NA|NA
TGCAGCGTTGATAGGCAGGGTCCAGATACGCAGTATTTT
CSVDRQGPDTQYF
>TRBJ1-2|TRBV11-1|NA|TRBD1
TGTGCCAGCAGCCGACAGGGGGAATATGGCTACACCTTC
CASSRQGEYGYTF
>TRBJ2-7|TRBV10-3|once|NA
TGTGCCATCAGTGAACGGACAGTTACCTACGAGCAGTACTTC
CAISERTVTYEQYF
>TRBJ2-7|TRBV3-1/TRBV3-2|NA|NA
TGTGCCAGCAGCGAACGCGGCAGGGCCTCCTACGAGCAGTACTTC
CASSERGRASYEQYF
>TRBJ2-1|TRBV14|NA|TRBD2
TGTGCCAGCAGCCAAGACCCAATGACTAGCAGCTACTCCTACAATGAGCAGTTCTTC
CASSQDPMTSSYSYNEQFF